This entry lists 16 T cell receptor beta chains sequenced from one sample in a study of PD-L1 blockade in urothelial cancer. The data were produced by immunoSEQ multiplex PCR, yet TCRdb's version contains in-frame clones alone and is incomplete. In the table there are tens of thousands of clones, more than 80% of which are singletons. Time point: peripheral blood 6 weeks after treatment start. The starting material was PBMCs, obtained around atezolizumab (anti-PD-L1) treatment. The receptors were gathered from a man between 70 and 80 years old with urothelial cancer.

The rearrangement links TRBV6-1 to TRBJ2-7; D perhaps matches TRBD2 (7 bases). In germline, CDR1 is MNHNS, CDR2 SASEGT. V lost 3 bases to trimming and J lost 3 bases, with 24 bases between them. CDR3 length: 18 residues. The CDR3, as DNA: TGTGCCAGCAGTGAGGTTACAGGGTTTATCGGGACTATCTACGAGCAGTACTTC. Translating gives CASSEVTGFIGTIYEQYF.

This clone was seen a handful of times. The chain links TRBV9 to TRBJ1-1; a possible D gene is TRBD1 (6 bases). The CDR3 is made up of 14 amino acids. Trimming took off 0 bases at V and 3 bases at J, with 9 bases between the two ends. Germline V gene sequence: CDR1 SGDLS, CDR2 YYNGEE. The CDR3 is CASSVGEGDTEAFF. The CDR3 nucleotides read TGTGCCAGCAGCGTAGGTGAGGGGGACACTGAAGCTTTCTTT.

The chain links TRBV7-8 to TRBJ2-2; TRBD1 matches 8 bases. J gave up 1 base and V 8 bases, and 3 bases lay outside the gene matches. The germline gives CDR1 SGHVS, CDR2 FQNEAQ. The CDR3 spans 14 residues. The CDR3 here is CASRGQGNTGELFF. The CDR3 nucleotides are TGTGCCAGCCGCGGACAGGGGAACACCGGGGAGCTGTTTTTT.

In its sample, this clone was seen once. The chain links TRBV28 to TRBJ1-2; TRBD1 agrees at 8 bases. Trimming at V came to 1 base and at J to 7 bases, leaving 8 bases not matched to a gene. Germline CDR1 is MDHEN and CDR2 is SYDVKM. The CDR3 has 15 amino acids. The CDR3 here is CASSLFSQGARGYTF. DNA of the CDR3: TGTGCCAGCAGTTTATTTTCTCAGGGGGCGCGTGGCTACACCTTC.

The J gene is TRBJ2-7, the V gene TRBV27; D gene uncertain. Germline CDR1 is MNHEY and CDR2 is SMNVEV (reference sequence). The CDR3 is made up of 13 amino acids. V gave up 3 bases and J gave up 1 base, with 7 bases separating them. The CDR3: CASSFYQSYEQYF. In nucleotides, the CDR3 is TGTGCCAGCAGTTTTTATCAGTCCTACGAGCAGTACTTC.

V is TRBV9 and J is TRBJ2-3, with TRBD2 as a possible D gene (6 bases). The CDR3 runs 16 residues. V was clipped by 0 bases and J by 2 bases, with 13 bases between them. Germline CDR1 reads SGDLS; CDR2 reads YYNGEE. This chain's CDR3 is CASSVAAGQHTDTQYF. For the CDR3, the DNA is TGTGCCAGCAGCGTAGCTGCGGGGCAACACACAGATACGCAGTATTTT. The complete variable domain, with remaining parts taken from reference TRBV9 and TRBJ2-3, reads DSGVTQTPKHLITATGQRVTLRCSPRSGDLSVYWYQQSLDQGLQFLIQYYNGEERAKGNILERFSAQQFPDLHSELNLSSLELGDSALYFCASSVAAGQHTDTQYFGPGTRLTVL.

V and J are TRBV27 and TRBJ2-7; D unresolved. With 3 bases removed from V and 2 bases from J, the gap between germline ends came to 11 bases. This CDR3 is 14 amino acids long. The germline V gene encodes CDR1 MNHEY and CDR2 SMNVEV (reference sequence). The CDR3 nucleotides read TGTGCCAGCAGTTTCAGGCAGCTTCCCTACGAGCAGTACTTC. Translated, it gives CASSFRQLPYEQYF.

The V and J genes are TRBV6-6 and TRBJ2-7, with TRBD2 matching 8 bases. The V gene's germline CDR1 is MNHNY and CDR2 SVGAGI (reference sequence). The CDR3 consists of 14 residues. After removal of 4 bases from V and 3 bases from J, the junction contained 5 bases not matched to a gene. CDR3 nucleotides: TGTGCCAGCAGTTCGGGACTAGTTGACTACGAGCAGTACTTC. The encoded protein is CASSSGLVDYEQYF.

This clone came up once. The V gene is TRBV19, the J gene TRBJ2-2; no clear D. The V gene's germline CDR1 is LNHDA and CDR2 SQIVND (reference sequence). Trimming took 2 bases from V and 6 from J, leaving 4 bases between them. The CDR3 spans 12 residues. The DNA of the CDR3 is TGTGCCAGTAGTATACAGGCCGGGGAGCTGTTTTTT. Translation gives CASSIQAGELFF.

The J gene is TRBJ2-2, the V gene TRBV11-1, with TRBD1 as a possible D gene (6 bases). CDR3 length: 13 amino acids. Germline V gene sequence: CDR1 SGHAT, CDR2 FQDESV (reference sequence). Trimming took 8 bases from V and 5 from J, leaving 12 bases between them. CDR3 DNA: TGTGCCAGCCAAAACACAGGGACCGGGGAGCTGTTTTTT. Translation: CASQNTGTGELFF.

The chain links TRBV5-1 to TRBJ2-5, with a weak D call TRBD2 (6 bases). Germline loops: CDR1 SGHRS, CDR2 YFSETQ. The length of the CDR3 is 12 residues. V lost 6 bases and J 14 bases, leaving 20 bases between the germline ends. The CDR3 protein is CASNQEAGPCYF. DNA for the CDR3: TGCGCCAGCAACCAAGAGGCGGGGCCATGTTACTTC.

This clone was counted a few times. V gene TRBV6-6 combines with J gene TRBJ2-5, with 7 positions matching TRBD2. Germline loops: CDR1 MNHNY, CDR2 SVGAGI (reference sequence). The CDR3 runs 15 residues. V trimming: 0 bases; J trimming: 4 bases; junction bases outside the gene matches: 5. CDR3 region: CASSYSGGRGETQYF. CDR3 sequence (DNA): TGTGCCAGCAGTTACTCGGGAGGGAGGGGAGAGACCCAGTACTTC.

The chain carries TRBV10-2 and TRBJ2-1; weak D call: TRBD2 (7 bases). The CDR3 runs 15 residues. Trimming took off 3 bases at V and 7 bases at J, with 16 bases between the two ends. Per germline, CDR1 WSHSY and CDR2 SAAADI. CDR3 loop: CASSDRQRGGNEQFF. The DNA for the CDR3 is TGCGCCAGCAGTGATAGGCAGAGGGGGGGGAATGAGCAGTTCTTC.

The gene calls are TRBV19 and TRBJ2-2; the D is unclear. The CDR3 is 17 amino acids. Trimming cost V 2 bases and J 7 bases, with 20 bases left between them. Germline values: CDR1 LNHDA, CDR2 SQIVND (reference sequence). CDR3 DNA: TGTGCCAGTAGTATACGAGGTATTAGCTTCGGCCTCGGGGAGCTGTTTTTT. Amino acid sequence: CASSIRGISFGLGELFF.

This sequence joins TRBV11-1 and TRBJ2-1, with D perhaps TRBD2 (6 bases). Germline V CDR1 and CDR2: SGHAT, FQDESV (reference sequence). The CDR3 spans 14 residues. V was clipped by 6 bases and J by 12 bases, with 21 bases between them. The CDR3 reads CASRAGTPSGGQFF. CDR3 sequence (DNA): TGTGCCAGCAGGGCCGGGACTCCCTCCGGTGGGCAGTTCTTC.

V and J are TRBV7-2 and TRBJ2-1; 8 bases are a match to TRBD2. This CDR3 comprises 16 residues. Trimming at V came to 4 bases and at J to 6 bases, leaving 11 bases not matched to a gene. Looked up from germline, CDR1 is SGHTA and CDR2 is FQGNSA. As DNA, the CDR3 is TGTGCCAGCAGCTCATTACTAGCGGAGACCTTCAATGAGCAGTTCTTC. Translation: CASSSLLAETFNEQFF.